This TCR beta chain was recovered during a study of cytomegalovirus exposure and HLA in healthy donors. About this clone: Its antigen is currently unknown.

Study-level findings and limits: Researchers reported in a later analysis that a missense DCLRE1C variant was tied to TCR beta V- and J-gene trimming.

Trimming removed 5 bases from V and 6 bases from J; junction bases left unmatched: 8. CDR1 MDHEN and CDR2 SYDVKM come from the germline V gene. The CDR3 consists of 15 residues. PCR was performed using 60 Vbeta and 13 Jbeta primers. Profiled with immunoSEQ multiplex PCR; TCRdb holds only in-frame clones, not every one. The sample consists of fewer than 250,000 clones, over 60% of them appearing once. Donors likely had unrecorded immune exposures despite being nominally healthy when sampled. The specimen sequenced was PBMCs. The TCR sequence derives from a woman in her thirties or forties in good health and CMV-seronegative. The chain joins TRBV28 to TRBJ1-5; 9 positions agree with TRBD1. The CDR3 region has the DNA TGTGCCAGCAGTCCCAGGACAGGGGCGGGTCAGCCCCAGCATTTT. It codes for CASSPRTGAGQPQHF.